This T cell receptor (beta chain) was documented in a study of blood T cell repertoires in COVID-19. Repertoires were generated with immunoSEQ multiplex PCR, while TCRdb's copy carries only in-frame clones and drops some. The sample shows approximately 300,000 clones, roughly 85% of them seen only once. V dropped 7 bases and J dropped 8 bases, with 14 bases sitting between them. CDR3 size: 13 residues. Germline assignment: CDR1 SGHTA and CDR2 FQGNSA. The sequencing input was PBMCs or T cells enriched from blood (not recorded which). The chain has TRBV7-2 and TRBJ2-2; no firm D call. The source of this sequence is a woman in her 30s who had been exposed to COVID-19. CDR3 sequence reads: CASTNPRGGELFF. CDR3 nucleotide sequence: TGTGCCAGCACCAATCCCCGAGGAGGGGAGCTGTTTTTT.